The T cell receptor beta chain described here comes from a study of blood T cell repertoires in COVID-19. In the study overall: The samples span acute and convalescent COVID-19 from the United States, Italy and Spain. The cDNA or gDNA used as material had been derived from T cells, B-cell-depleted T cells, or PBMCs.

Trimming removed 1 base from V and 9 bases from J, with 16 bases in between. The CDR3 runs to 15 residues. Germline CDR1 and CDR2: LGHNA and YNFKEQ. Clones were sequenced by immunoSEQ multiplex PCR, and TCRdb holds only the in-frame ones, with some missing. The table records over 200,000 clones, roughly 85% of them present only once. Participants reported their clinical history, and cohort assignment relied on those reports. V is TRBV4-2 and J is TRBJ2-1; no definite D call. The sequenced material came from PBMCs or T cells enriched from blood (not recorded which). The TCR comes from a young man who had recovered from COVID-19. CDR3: CASSQGYGNSGEQFF. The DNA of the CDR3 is TGTGCCAGCAGCCAAGGGTATGGAAATTCAGGTGAGCAGTTCTTC.